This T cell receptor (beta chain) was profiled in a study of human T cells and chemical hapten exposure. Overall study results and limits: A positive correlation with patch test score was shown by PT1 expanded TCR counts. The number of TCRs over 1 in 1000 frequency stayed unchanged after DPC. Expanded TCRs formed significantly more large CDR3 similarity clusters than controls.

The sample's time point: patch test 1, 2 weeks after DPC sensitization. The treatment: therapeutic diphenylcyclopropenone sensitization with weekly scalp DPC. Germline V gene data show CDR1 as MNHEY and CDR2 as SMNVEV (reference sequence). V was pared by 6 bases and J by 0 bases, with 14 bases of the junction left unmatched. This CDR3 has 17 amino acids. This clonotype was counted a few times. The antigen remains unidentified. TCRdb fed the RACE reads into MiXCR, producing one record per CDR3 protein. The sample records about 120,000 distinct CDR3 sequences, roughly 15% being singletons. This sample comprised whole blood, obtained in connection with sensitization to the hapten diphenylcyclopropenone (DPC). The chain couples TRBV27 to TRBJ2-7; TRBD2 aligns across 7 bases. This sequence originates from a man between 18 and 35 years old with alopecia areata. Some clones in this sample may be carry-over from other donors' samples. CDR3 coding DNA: TGTGCCAGCAGAAAACTATCTCTAGCGGAGAGCTCCTACGAGCAGTACGTC. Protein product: CASRKLSLAESSYEQYV.